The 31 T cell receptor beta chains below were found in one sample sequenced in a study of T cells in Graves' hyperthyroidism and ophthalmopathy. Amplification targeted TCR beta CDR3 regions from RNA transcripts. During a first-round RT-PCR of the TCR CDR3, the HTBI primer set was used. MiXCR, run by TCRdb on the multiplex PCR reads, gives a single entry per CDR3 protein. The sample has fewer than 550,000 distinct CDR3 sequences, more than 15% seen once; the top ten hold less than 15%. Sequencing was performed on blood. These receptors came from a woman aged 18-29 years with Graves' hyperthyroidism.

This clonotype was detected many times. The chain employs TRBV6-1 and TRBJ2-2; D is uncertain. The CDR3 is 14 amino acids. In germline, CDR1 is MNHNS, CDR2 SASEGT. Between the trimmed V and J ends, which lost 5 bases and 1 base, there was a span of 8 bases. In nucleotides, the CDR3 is TGTGCCAGCAGTACTCAGCGGAACACCGGGGAGCTGTTTTTT. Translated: CASSTQRNTGELFF.

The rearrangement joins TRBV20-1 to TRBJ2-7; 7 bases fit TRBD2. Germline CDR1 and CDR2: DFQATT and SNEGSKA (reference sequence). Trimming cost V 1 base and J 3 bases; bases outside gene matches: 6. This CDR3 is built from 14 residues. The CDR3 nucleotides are TGCAGTGCTAGAGCGGGGGGAGTTTACTACGAGCAGTACTTC. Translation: CSARAGGVYYEQYF.

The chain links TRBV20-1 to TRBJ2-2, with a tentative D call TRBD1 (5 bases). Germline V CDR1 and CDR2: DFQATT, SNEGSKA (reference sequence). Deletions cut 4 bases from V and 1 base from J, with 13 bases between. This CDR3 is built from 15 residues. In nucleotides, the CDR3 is TGCAGTGCTAAACCGTGGCAGGGGAACACCGGGGAGCTGTTTTTT. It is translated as CSAKPWQGNTGELFF.

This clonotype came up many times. The CDR3 region is CASSLPGLYNEQFF. CDR3 coding DNA: TGTGCCAGCAGTTTACCGGGACTGTACAATGAGCAGTTCTTC. The rearrangement joins TRBV28 to TRBJ2-1, with TRBD2 as a possible D gene (6 bases). Germline V gene lookup returns CDR1 MDHEN and CDR2 SYDVKM. Trimming removed 2 bases at V and 4 bases at J, with 9 bases between. The CDR3 runs to 14 residues.

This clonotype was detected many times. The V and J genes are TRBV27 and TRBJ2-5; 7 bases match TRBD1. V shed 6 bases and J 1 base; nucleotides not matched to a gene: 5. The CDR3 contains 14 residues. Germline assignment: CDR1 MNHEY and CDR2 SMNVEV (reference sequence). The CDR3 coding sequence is TGTGCCAGCAGCCCTACAGGGGTCCAAGAGACCCAGTACTTC. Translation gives CASSPTGVQETQYF.

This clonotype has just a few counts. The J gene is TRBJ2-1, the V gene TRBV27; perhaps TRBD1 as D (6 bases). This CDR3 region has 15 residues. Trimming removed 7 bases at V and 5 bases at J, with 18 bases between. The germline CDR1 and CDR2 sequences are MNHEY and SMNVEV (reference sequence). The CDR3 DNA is TGTGCCAGCAAATTTCGTAGGACAGACAACAATGAGCAGTTCTTC. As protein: CASKFRRTDNNEQFF.

Written as DNA, the CDR3 is TGTGCCAGCAGAAAGATAAGCGGGACTGGAAACACCATATATTTT. Its protein product is CASRKISGTGNTIYF. V and J are TRBV11-2 and TRBJ1-3; D unresolved. In germline, CDR1 is SGHAT, CDR2 FQNNGV. This CDR3 spans 15 amino acids. Trimming removed 6 bases at V and 2 bases at J, with 14 bases between.

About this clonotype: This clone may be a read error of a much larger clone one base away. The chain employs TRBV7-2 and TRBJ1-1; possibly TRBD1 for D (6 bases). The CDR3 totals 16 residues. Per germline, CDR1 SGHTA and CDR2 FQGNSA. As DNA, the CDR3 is TGTGCCAGCAGCTTACTATCCGGGACAACGAACACTGAAGCTTCCTTT. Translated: CASSLLSGTTNTEASF.

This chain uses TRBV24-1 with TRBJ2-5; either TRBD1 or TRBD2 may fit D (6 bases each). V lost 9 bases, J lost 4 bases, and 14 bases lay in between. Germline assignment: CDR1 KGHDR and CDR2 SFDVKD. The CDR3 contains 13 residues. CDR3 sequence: CATAGTPGETQYF. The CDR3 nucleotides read TGTGCCACCGCGGGGACACCCGGAGAGACCCAGTACTTC.

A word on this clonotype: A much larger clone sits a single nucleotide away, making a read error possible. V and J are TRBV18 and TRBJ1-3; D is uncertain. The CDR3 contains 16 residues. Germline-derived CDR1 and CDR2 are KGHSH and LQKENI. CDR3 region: CARSPRQPDSGNTIYF. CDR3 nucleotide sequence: TGTGCCAGATCACCAAGGCAGCCGGACTCTGGAAACACCATATATTTT.

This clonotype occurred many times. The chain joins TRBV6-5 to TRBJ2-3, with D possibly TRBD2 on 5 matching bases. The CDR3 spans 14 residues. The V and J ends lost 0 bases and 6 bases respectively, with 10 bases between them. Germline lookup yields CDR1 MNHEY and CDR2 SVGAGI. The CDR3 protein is CASSYSSGGDTQYF. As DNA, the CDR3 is TGTGCCAGCAGTTACTCGAGCGGAGGCGATACGCAGTATTTT.

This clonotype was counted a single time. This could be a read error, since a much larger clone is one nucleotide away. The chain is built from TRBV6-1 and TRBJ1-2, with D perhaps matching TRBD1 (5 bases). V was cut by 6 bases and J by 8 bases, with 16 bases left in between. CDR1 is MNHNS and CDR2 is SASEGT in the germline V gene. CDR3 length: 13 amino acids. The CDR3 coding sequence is TGTGCCAGCAGCCCGGGGGGGGTAGAGGGCTACACCTTC. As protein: CASSPGGVEGYTF.

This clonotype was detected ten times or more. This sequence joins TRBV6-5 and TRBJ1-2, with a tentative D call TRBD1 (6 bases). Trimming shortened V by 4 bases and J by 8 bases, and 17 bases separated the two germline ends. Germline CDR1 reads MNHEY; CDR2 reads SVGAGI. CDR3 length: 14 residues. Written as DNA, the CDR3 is TGTGCCAGCAGTTTAATATCAGGGGTTGAGGGCTACACCTTC. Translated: CASSLISGVEGYTF.

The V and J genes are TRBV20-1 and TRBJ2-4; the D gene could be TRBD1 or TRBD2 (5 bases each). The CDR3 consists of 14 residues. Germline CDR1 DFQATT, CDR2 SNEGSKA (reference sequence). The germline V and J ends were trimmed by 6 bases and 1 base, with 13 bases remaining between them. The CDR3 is CSASHGTAKNIQYF. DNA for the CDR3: TGCAGTGCCAGCCACGGGACGGCCAAAAACATTCAGTACTTC.

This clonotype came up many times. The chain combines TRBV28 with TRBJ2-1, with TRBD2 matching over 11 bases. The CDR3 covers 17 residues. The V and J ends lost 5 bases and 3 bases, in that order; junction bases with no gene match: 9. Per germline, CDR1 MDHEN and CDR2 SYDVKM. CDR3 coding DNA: TGTGCCAGCAGTCCCTACCCTAGCGGGAGGAGCTACAATGAGCAGTTCTTC. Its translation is CASSPYPSGRSYNEQFF.

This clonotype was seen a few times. The CDR3 DNA follows: TGTGCCAGCAGCCAAGCCGCAGGCGGGGGTAGGGCCGGGGAGCTGTTTTTT. Amino acid sequence: CASSQAAGGGRAGELFF. V and J are TRBV3-1 and TRBJ2-2, with 7 bases that match TRBD2. With V trimmed by 1 base and J by 6 bases, 11 bases remained unmatched. This CDR3 contains 17 residues. Germline values: CDR1 LGHDT, CDR2 YNNKEL (reference sequence).

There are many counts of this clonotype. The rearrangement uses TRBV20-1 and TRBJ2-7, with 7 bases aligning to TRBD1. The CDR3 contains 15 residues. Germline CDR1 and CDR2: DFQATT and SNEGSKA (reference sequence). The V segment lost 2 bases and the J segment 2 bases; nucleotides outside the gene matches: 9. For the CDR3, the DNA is TGCAGTGCTAGACAGGACAGGCAGAGACCCTACGAGCAGTACTTC. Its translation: CSARQDRQRPYEQYF.

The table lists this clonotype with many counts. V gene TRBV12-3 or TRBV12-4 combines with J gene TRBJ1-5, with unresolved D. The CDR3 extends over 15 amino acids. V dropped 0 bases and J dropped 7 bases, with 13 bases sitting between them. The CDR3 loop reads CASSLALEGGQPQHF. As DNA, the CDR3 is TGTGCCAGCAGTTTAGCGTTGGAGGGAGGACAGCCCCAGCATTTT.

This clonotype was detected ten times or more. The CDR3, as DNA: TGTGCCAGCAGGATACGAAACACCGGGGAGCTGTTTTTT. As protein: CASRIRNTGELFF. The V call is TRBV6-1, the J call TRBJ2-2; the D is unclear. CDR3 length: 13 amino acids. Germline CDR1 and CDR2: MNHNS and SASEGT. The V end lost 6 bases, the J end lost 2 bases, and 7 bases lay between the germline ends.

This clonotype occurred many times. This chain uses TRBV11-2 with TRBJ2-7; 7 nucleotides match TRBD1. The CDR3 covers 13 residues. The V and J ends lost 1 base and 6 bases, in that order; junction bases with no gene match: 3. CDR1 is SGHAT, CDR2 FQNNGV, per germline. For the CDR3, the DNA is TGTGCCAGCAGCTTAGGGTCAGGGGGCGAGCAGTACTTC. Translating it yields CASSLGSGGEQYF.

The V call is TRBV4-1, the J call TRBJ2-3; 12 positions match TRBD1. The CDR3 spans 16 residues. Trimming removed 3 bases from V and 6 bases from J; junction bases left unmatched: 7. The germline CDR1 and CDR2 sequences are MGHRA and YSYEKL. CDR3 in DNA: TGCGCCAGCAGCCAGGAGGGACAGGGGGCAGGGGATACGCAGTATTTT. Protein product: CASSQEGQGAGDTQYF.

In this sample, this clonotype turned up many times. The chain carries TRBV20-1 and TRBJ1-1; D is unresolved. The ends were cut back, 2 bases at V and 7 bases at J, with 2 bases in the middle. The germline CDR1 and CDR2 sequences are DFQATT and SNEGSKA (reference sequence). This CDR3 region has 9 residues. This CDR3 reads CSARFEAFF. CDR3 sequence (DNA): TGCAGTGCTAGATTTGAAGCTTTCTTT.

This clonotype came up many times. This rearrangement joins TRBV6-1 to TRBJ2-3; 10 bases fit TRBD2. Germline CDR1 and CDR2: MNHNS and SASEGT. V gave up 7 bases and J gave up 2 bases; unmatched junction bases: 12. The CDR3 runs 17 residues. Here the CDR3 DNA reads TGTGCCAGCATCTTACAGCGGCTAGCGGGAGCCACAGATACGCAGTATTTT. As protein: CASILQRLAGATDTQYF.

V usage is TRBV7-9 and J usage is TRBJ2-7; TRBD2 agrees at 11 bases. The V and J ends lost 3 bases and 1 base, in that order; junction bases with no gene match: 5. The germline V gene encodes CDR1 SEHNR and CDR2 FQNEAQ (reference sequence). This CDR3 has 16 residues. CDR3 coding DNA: TGTGCCAGCAGCTTTACTAGCGGGAGTACGTCCTACGAGCAGTACTTC. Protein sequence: CASSFTSGSTSYEQYF.

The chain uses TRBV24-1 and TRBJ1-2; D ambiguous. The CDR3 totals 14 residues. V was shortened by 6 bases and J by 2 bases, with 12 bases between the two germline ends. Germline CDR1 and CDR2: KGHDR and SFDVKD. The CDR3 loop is CATSPSNTNYGYTF. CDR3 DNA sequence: TGTGCCACCAGTCCTTCAAACACCAACTATGGCTACACCTTC.

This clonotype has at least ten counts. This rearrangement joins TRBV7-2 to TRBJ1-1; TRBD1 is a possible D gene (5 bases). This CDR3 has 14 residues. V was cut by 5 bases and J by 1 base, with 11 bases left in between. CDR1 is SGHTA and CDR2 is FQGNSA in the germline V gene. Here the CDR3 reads CASSPGRTNTEAFF. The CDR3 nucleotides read TGTGCCAGCAGCCCGGGACGGACGAACACTGAAGCTTTCTTT.

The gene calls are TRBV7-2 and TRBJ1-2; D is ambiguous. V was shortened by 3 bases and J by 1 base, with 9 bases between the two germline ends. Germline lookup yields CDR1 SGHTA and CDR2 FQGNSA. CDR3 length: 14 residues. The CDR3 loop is CASSLEEVNYGYTF. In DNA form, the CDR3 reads TGTGCCAGCAGCTTGGAGGAGGTTAACTATGGCTACACCTTC.

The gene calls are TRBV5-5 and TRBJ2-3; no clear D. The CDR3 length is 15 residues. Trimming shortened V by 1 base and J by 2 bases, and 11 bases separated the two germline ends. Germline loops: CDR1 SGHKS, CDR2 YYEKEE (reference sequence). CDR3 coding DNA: TGTGCCAGCAGCTTGCACCCAGCCGCCACAGATACGCAGTATTTT. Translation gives CASSLHPAATDTQYF.

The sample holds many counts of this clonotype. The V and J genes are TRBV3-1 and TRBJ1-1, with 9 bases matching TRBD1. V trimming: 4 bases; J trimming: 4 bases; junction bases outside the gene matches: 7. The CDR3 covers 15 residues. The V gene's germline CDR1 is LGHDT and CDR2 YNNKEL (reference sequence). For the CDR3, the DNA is TGTGCCAGCAGCCCGTCGGGACAGGGCAGCACTGAAGCTTTCTTT. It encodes CASSPSGQGSTEAFF.

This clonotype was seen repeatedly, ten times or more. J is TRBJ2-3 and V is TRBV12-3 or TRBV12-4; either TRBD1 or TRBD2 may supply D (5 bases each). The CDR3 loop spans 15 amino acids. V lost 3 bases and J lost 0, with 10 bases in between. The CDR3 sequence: CASSFGTVSTDTQYF. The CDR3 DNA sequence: TGTGCCAGCAGTTTCGGGACCGTTAGCACAGATACGCAGTATTTT.

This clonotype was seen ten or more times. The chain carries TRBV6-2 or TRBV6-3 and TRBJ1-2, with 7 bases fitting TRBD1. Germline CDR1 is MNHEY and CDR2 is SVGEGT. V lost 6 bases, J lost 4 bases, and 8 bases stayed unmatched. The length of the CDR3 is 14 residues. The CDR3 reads CASSRKQGSYGYTF. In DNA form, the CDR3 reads TGTGCCAGCAGCCGAAAACAGGGGAGCTATGGCTACACCTTC.